This passage covers 15 T cell receptor beta chains from one sample sequenced in a study of blood T cell repertoires in COVID-19. Measured with immunoSEQ multiplex PCR; TCRdb has only the in-frame clones, and not every one. Of about 140,000 clones listed, approximately 90% are singletons. Sequencing was performed on peripheral blood. All receptors derive from a human donor with COVID-19, enrolled during active disease. The donor label of this sample is uncertain.

This chain uses TRBV11-3 with TRBJ2-7, with D unresolved. The CDR3 is 13 residues long. The ends were cut back, 3 bases at V and 5 bases at J, with 11 bases in the middle. CDR1 and CDR2 from the germline V gene are SGHNT and YENEEA. DNA of the CDR3: TGTGCCAGCAGCTTGGAAACAGAAGACGAGCAGTACTTC. Its translation: CASSLETEDEQYF.

The rearrangement uses TRBV12-3 or TRBV12-4 and TRBJ1-2, with TRBD1 identical over 8 bases. V lost 6 bases to trimming and J lost 5 bases; unmatched junction nucleotides: 5. This CDR3 region has 13 residues. The CDR3 region is CASSFDRGYGYTF. The CDR3 DNA sequence: TGTGCCAGCAGCTTCGACAGGGGTTATGGCTACACCTTC.

The J gene is TRBJ2-2, the V gene TRBV7-9; a weak D match, TRBD1 (5 bases). Trimming removed 5 bases at V and 3 bases at J, with 16 bases between. Germline V gives CDR1 SEHNR, CDR2 FQNEAQ (reference sequence). This CDR3 contains 16 residues. The CDR3 DNA is TGTGCCAGCAGCCCCGTAGACAGAAGAGACACCGGGGAGCTGTTTTTT. It is translated as CASSPVDRRDTGELFF.

The chain carries TRBV5-5 and TRBJ1-1; no clear D gene. V was clipped by 4 bases and J by 1 base, with 11 bases between them. Per germline, CDR1 SGHKS and CDR2 YYEKEE (reference sequence). The CDR3 consists of 14 residues. The CDR3 coding sequence is TGTGCCAGCAGCCCCATCCGGAGGAACACTGAAGCTTTCTTT. It encodes CASSPIRRNTEAFF.

This chain uses TRBV7-6 with TRBJ1-2, with D tentatively TRBD1 (5 bases). This CDR3 region has 16 residues. Germline V gene lookup returns CDR1 SGHVS and CDR2 FNYEAQ. V was shortened by 3 bases and J by 1 base, with 15 bases between the two germline ends. The CDR3 DNA reads as TGTGCCAGCAGCTTGGGGGGGACTGGGAATAACTATGGCTACACCTTC. Protein sequence: CASSLGGTGNNYGYTF.

The chain joins TRBV21-1 to TRBJ1-2; no check of the table's D call, TRBD1, against the DNA was made. TRBV21-1 has pseudogene status. The length of the CDR3 is 17 residues. The chain's CDR3 is CASSKGEDRLENYGYTF. Written as DNA, the CDR3 is TGTGCCAGCAGCAAAGGAGAAGACAGGCTTGAAAACTATGGCTACACCTTC.

The V gene is TRBV12-3 or TRBV12-4, the J gene TRBJ1-1; D possibly corresponds to TRBD1 (6 bases). This CDR3 comprises 13 residues. Trimming left V 6 bases short and J 1 base short, with 9 bases between. CDR3 sequence: CASSIGGNTEAFF. The CDR3 region has the DNA TGTGCCAGCAGCATAGGGGGGAACACTGAAGCTTTCTTT.

The DNA of the CDR3 is TGTGCCAGCAGCTTACTCGGAGGGGACTGGGGCAATGAGCAGTTCTTC. It translates to CASSLLGGDWGNEQFF. This sequence joins TRBV7-3 and TRBJ2-1; D is possibly TRBD2 (6 bases). V lost 2 bases and J 6 bases, leaving 17 bases between the germline ends. Germline V gives CDR1 SGHTA, CDR2 FQGTGA. CDR3 length equals 16 residues.

The chain employs TRBV4-2 and TRBJ2-2, with 11 bases aligning to TRBD1. This CDR3 spans 18 amino acids. The V gene's germline CDR1 is LGHNA and CDR2 YNFKEQ. The V segment lost 3 bases and the J segment 7 bases; nucleotides outside the gene matches: 13. Here the CDR3 reads CASSHRGQGAGDIGELFF. The CDR3 nucleotides are TGTGCCAGCAGCCATAGAGGACAGGGGGCGGGTGATATCGGGGAGCTGTTTTTT.

The chain combines TRBV4-2 with TRBJ2-1; TRBD2 matches at 9 bases. The V gene's germline CDR1 is LGHNA and CDR2 YNFKEQ. This CDR3 spans 17 amino acids. V lost 0 bases and J lost 7; bases outside the gene matches: 10. The DNA for the CDR3 is TGTGCCAGCAGCCAAGATCCCCAGCGGGGGGTCGGGAATGAGCAGTTCTTC. This gives the protein CASSQDPQRGVGNEQFF.

The chain is built from TRBV3-1 (or the pseudogene TRBV3-2) and TRBJ2-7; 7 positions agree with TRBD2. With V trimmed by 3 bases and J by 6 bases, 8 bases remained unmatched. The CDR3 has 14 amino acids. Germline V CDR1 and CDR2: LGHDT, YNNKEL (reference sequence). The CDR3 loop is CASSQRGSNPEQYF. The CDR3 DNA sequence: TGTGCCAGCAGCCAGCGGGGGTCGAATCCCGAGCAGTACTTC.

This clone was counted a single time. V is TRBV7-9 and J is TRBJ1-4; D gene unclear. Germline CDR1 is SEHNR and CDR2 is FQNEAQ (reference sequence). With 1 base removed from V and 0 bases from J, the gap between germline ends came to 3 bases. This CDR3 spans 14 amino acids. The CDR3 spells CASSLDTTNEKLFF. Written as DNA, the CDR3 is TGTGCCAGCAGCTTAGATACAACTAATGAAAAACTGTTTTTT.

This clone has just a few counts. This chain connects TRBV12-3 or TRBV12-4 to TRBJ2-3, with a tentative D call TRBD2 (5 bases). The CDR3 totals 13 residues. Trimming stripped 8 bases from V and 0 bases from J, with 9 bases between. CDR3 sequence: CASSWTSTDTQYF. The DNA for the CDR3 is TGTGCCAGCTCATGGACTAGCACAGATACGCAGTATTTT.

This rearrangement joins TRBV7-9 to TRBJ1-1, with D perhaps TRBD1 (5 bases). Germline V gene data show CDR1 as SEHNR and CDR2 as FQNEAQ (reference sequence). Trimming removed 5 bases at V and 12 bases at J, with 13 bases between. CDR3 length equals 11 residues. The CDR3: CASSDRGEPFF. The CDR3 bases are TGTGCCAGCAGCGACCGGGGGGAGCCTTTCTTT.

The chain has TRBV19 and TRBJ1-4; weak D call: TRBD1 (5 bases). Germline V CDR1 and CDR2: LNHDA, SQIVND (reference sequence). This CDR3 has 13 amino acids. The V and J ends lost 4 bases and 10 bases respectively, with 13 bases between them. The CDR3 coding sequence is TGTGCCAGTAGTAGGGGCCCGGAGGGAAAACTGTTTTTT. It yields the protein CASSRGPEGKLFF.